This paragraph covers one TCR beta chain sequence. The data were taken from a study of blood T cells in healthy people across ages. Sample-barcoded 5' priming and a J-beta primer mix drove a second PCR of roughly 7 to 11 cycles. TCRdb reprocessed the 5' RACE reads via MiXCR and lists one record per CDR3 protein. The table lists 450,000 to 600,000 distinct CDR3 sequences, about 29% of them singletons. Losses at the gene ends were 4 bases for V and 5 bases for J; bases not matched to a gene: 8. The CDR3 consists of 14 residues. Germline V gene data show CDR1 as DFQATT and CDR2 as SNEGSKA (reference sequence). These records were also assigned to another study, of T cells of mothers and their children.

The genes are TRBV20-1 and TRBJ2-7; 10 bases align to TRBD1. This sequence was found in a boy between 2 and 10 years old in good health. Input material: blood. The CDR3, as DNA: TGCAGTGCTAAAAGGGGACAGGGGTTCCACGAGCAGTACTTC. This encodes CSAKRGQGFHEQYF.